These 3 T cell receptor beta chains share one sample of origin, sequenced in a study of T cell responses to AZD1222 COVID-19 vaccine. Assay: immunoSEQ multiplex PCR; the TCRdb copy retains only in-frame clones and omits some. Here the sample spans around 20,000 clones, almost 85% being singletons. The starting material was peripheral blood, obtained 28 days after the second AZD1222 dose. These TCRs come from an adult who received the AZD1222 COVID-19 vaccine.

V and J are TRBV7-8 and TRBJ1-2, with D perhaps TRBD1 (5 bases). The germline V gene has CDR1 SGHVS and CDR2 FQNEAQ. Trimming cost V 6 bases and J 6 bases, with 23 bases left between them. This CDR3 comprises 16 residues. CDR3 in amino acids: CASSSRAGPKFNGYTF. The CDR3 coding sequence is TGTGCCAGCAGTAGTCGTGCGGGGCCCAAGTTTAATGGCTACACCTTC.

This chain uses TRBV5-5 with TRBJ2-7; no definite D call. The CDR3 is made up of 12 amino acids. Germline CDR1 SGHKS, CDR2 YYEKEE (reference sequence). Deletions cut 0 bases from V and 4 bases from J, with 5 bases between. Here the CDR3 DNA reads TGTGCCAGCAGCTTGGTGTGGTACGAGCAGTACTTC. Residues: CASSLVWYEQYF.

J is TRBJ1-2 and V is TRBV2; 8 bases map to TRBD1. With 3 bases clipped from V and 7 bases from J, the junction kept 4 bases outside the gene matches. This CDR3 is built from 13 residues. The germline V gene encodes CDR1 SNHLY and CDR2 FYNNEI. The CDR3 here is CASSDRGRSGYTF. In nucleotides, the CDR3 is TGTGCCAGCAGTGACAGGGGGCGGAGTGGCTACACCTTC.